This is a list of T cell receptor beta chains from one sample in a study of blood T cell repertoires in COVID-19. Only in-frame clones appear in the TCRdb table, and some are missing; sequencing was by immunoSEQ multiplex PCR. Seen here are over 300,000 clones, more than 80% observed once, and the top ten hold over 1%. Sequences were obtained from peripheral blood. The receptors here all came from a man between 35 and 55 years old with acute or convalescent COVID-19. Each CDR3 is given with its conserved first and last residue. A D gene is named only where the DNA matches it firmly. Rows give clone size only sometimes, using once, few, many, or a class for an expanded clone.

V,D,J,size,DNA,CDR3
TRBV7-2,-,TRBJ1-2,-,TGTGCCAGCAGCTTAGCCCGGGGTGACGGCAGAAACTATGGCTACACCTTC,CASSLARGDGRNYGYTF
TRBV4-1,-,TRBJ1-3,-,TGCGCCAGCAGCCAAGTCGACGGCTACAGACCTTCCTCTGGAAACACCATATATTTT,CASSQVDGYRPSSGNTIYF
TRBV7-3,TRBD1,TRBJ2-2,once,TGTGCCAGCAGCTACACAGGGGGAGTCGGCACCGGGGAGCTGTTTTTT,CASSYTGGVGTGELFF
TRBV13,-,TRBJ2-1,-,TGTGCCAGCAGCTTTCTTGGTCTAGAATACAATGAGCAGTTCTTC,CASSFLGLEYNEQFF
TRBV6-2/TRBV6-3,-,TRBJ1-2,-,TGTGCCAGCAGTTACTCGATAGGGGGGGCCTTACTCCTCTATGGCTACACCTTC,CASSYSIGGALLLYGYTF
TRBV2,-,TRBJ2-3,-,TGTGCCAGCTTCGAATTTAGCGGTAGCACAGATACGCAGTATTTT,CASFEFSGSTDTQYF
TRBV5-6,-,TRBJ1-6,-,TGTGCCAGCAGCAGAAACCCAGCGGGGAATTCACCCCTCCACTTT,CASSRNPAGNSPLHF
TRBV5-6,-,TRBJ1-2,-,TGTGCCAGCAGCCTCCAGGGGTCTCCTTTCTATGGCTACACCTTC,CASSLQGSPFYGYTF
TRBV6-5,-,TRBJ2-5,-,TGTGCCAGCAGTTCCATTCTAGGGACATCGAAAGAGACCCAGTACTTC,CASSSILGTSKETQYF
TRBV30,TRBD1,TRBJ2-5,-,TGTGCCTGGAGCGGACAGGGGGCTAGGGAGACCCAGTACTTC,CAWSGQGARETQYF
TRBV19,TRBD1,TRBJ1-2,once,TGTGCCAGTAGTACCTCGGGACAGTCTGAGGCTAACTATGGCTACACCTTC,CASSTSGQSEANYGYTF
TRBV5-1,-,TRBJ1-1,few,TGCGCCAGCAGCTCACAGGAACATGAAGCTTTCTTT,CASSSQEHEAFF
TRBV5-1,-,TRBJ1-2,-,TGCGCCAGCAGCCCCGGATGGGGGGAGATAGAAGGCTACACCTTC,CASSPGWGEIEGYTF
TRBV28,-,TRBJ1-2,once,TGTGCCAGCAGTTTAACAGGTGTCTATGGCTACACCTTC,CASSLTGVYGYTF
TRBV29-1,TRBD1,TRBJ2-7,-,TGCAGCGTTGGTGGACAGGCCCACGCGCAGTACTTC,CSVGGQAHAQYF
TRBV25-1,-,TRBJ1-2,-,TGTGCCAGCAGTGGTAAGAGCGGTTATGGCTACACCTTC,CASSGKSGYGYTF
TRBV9,TRBD2,TRBJ2-3,-,TGTGCCAGCAGCGTATCGGGAGGCCGCACAGATACGCAGTATTTT,CASSVSGGRTDTQYF
TRBV5-1,-,TRBJ1-4,-,TGCGCCAGCAGCTTTCGGAGGGGTCCTAATGAAAAACTGTTTTTT,CASSFRRGPNEKLFF
TRBV15,-,TRBJ1-3,few,TGTGCCACCAGGCCACCTACAGGGACTGGAAACACCATATATTTT,CATRPPTGTGNTIYF
TRBV4-3,-,TRBJ1-1,-,TGCGCCAGCAGCCAAGGGGCCAGGGGGAACACTGAAGCTTTCTTT,CASSQGARGNTEAFF
TRBV28,-,TRBJ2-1,-,TGTGCCAGCAGTCTAGCCCCTTCCAATGAGCAGTTCTTC,CASSLAPSNEQFF
TRBV29-1,TRBD1,TRBJ1-1,-,TGCAGCGTTGAGCCCTTCGGGACAGTGAACACTGAAGCTTTCTTT,CSVEPFGTVNTEAFF
TRBV5-4,-,TRBJ1-1,-,TGTGCCAGCAGCTTGGGCGGACAGACAGAAGGGGCTTTCTTT,CASSLGGQTEGAFF
TRBV9,TRBD2,TRBJ2-1,-,TGTGCCAGCAGCGTAGAGGGACTAAAAAATGAGCAGTTCTTC,CASSVEGLKNEQFF
TRBV9,TRBD2,TRBJ2-3,-,TGTGCCAGCAGCGGTATAGCGGGGGGGGGCACAGATACGCAGTATTTT,CASSGIAGGGTDTQYF
TRBV4-3,-,TRBJ2-3,-,TGCGCCAGCAGCCAAGATCTAAAGGAAGGCTACCCTACAGAAGATACGCAGTATTTT,CASSQDLKEGYPTEDTQYF
TRBV10-3,-,TRBJ2-7,-,TGTGCCATCAGTGACGGCGCAGGTTTAAACGAGCAGTACTTC,CAISDGAGLNEQYF
TRBV28,TRBD1,TRBJ2-7,-,TGTGCCAGCAGTCCCGGGACAGGGGGCTTCATGTACGAGCAGTACTTC,CASSPGTGGFMYEQYF
TRBV28,TRBD1,TRBJ2-7,-,TGTGCCAGCAGTGGACAGGGAAGTTTCGAGCAGTACTTC,CASSGQGSFEQYF
TRBV10-3,TRBD1,TRBJ1-6,-,TGTGCCATCAGACGGACAGGGATTGGGTCACCCCTCCACTTT,CAIRRTGIGSPLHF
TRBV24-1,TRBD2,TRBJ2-3,-,TGTGCCACCAGTGATGCACTAGCGGGGCGAGCAGATACGCAGTATTTT,CATSDALAGRADTQYF
TRBV25-1,-,TRBJ1-5,-,TGTGCCAGCAGCGCACCCCTAGGGAGAAATCAGCCCCAGCATTTT,CASSAPLGRNQPQHF
TRBV19,TRBD1,TRBJ2-3,-,TGTGCCAGTAGTATCACGACAGGGGATAACACAGATACGCAGTATTTT,CASSITTGDNTDTQYF
TRBV7-2,-,TRBJ1-2,once,TGTGCCAGCAGCAACAGGGAGAGGCATGGCTACACCTTC,CASSNRERHGYTF
TRBV30,-,TRBJ1-3,-,TGTGCCTGGAGAACCGGGAACTCTGGAAACACCATATATTTT,CAWRTGNSGNTIYF
TRBV9,TRBD2,TRBJ2-7,-,TGTGCCAGCAGCCCTAGACTAGCGGGAGCGACCTACGAGCAGTACTTC,CASSPRLAGATYEQYF
TRBV6-5,-,TRBJ2-1,-,TGTGCCAGCAGTTACTCGGGCAGGGGGGATGAGCAGTTCTTC,CASSYSGRGDEQFF
TRBV20-1,TRBD2,TRBJ2-7,-,TGCAGTGCTAGTCCGAGGACTAGCTCCGAGCAGTACTTC,CSASPRTSSEQYF
TRBV10-3,-,TRBJ1-2,-,TGTGCCATCAGTGGATCGGGGGGGGATGGCTACACCTTC,CAISGSGGDGYTF
TRBV19,TRBD2,TRBJ2-2,-,TGTGCCAGCAAGGGACTAGTTACTCGTCCCGGGGAGCTGTTTTTT,CASKGLVTRPGELFF
TRBV28,TRBD1,TRBJ2-7,-,TGTGCCAGCAGTTTGAGGACAGGGGTTTCGGAGCAGTACTTC,CASSLRTGVSEQYF
TRBV29-1,TRBD1,TRBJ2-7,-,TGCAGCGTTACAGGGGGAGACGCCTACGAGCAGTACTTC,CSVTGGDAYEQYF
TRBV1,-,TRBJ1-6,-,TGCACCAGCAGCCAAGCCCCGGACAGTGATAATTCACCCCTCCACTTT,CTSSQAPDSDNSPLHF